The 5 T cell receptor beta chains in this list originate from one sample, sequenced in a study of cytomegalovirus exposure and HLA in healthy donors. The PCR contained 60 Vbeta and 13 Jbeta primers. Method: immunoSEQ multiplex PCR; TCRdb's copy keeps in-frame clones and lacks some. The sample yields 85,000 to 120,000 clones, over 55% seen once. Sequences were obtained from PBMCs. These receptors all stem from a female donor in good health and CMV-seronegative.

CDR3 sequence reads: CASSAGTSGRASYNEQFF. The CDR3 region has the DNA TGTGCCAGCAGTGCCGGGACTAGCGGGAGGGCCTCTTACAATGAGCAGTTCTTC. This rearrangement joins TRBV25-1 to TRBJ2-1; 16 bases line up with TRBD2. J lost 4 bases, V lost 4 bases, and 7 bases had no gene match. The germline V gene encodes CDR1 MGHDK and CDR2 SYGVNS. The CDR3 is 18 residues long.

This clone was counted a few times. This chain uses TRBV13 with TRBJ2-3, with D possibly matching TRBD1 (5 bases). There are 15 residues in the CDR3. V shed 5 bases and J shed 2 bases, with 14 bases lying between them. Looked up from germline, CDR1 is PRHDT and CDR2 is FYEKMQ (reference sequence). The CDR3 DNA reads as TGTGCCAGCAGCATTAGACAGCAAGTCACAGATACGCAGTATTTT. Amino acid sequence: CASSIRQQVTDTQYF.

The V call is TRBV6-1, the J call TRBJ2-3; TRBD2 agrees at 10 bases. The CDR3 runs 17 residues. Germline V gene sequence: CDR1 MNHNS, CDR2 SASEGT. V gave up 1 base and J gave up 6 bases; unmatched junction bases: 10. The CDR3 sequence is CASSEVVSGRARDTQYF. CDR3 nucleotide sequence: TGTGCCAGCAGTGAAGTTGTGAGCGGGAGGGCCCGGGATACGCAGTATTTT.

This chain joins TRBV6-1 and TRBJ1-3, with D possibly being TRBD1 (5 bases). Trimming cost V 1 base and J 0 bases, with 7 bases left between them. CDR3 length: 15 residues. Germline CDR1 is MNHNS and CDR2 is SASEGT. The CDR3 nucleotides are TGTGCCAGCAGTGAAGAGGGGTACTCTGGAAACACCATATATTTT. As protein: CASSEEGYSGNTIYF.

The chain joins TRBV29-1 to TRBJ1-2; D is uncertain. The CDR3 contains 13 residues. CDR1 is SQVTM, CDR2 ANQGSEA, per germline. The germline V and J ends were trimmed by 5 bases and 7 bases, with 17 bases remaining between them. CDR3 region: CSVPRAWESGYTF. The DNA for the CDR3 is TGCAGCGTTCCCAGAGCCTGGGAGTCTGGCTACACCTTC. The full variable domain, completed using reference TRBV29-1 and TRBJ1-2, is SAVISQKPSRDICQRGTSLTIQCQVDSQVTMMFWYRQQPGQSLTLIATANQGSEATYESGFVIDKFPISRPNLTFSTLTVSNMSPEDSSIYLCSVPRAWESGYTFGSGTRLTVV.